This T cell receptor (beta chain) was captured by sequencing in a study of blood T cell repertoires in COVID-19. Study-wide background: The cDNA or gDNA used as material had been derived from T cells, B-cell-depleted T cells, or PBMCs.

Data came from immunoSEQ multiplex PCR; TCRdb stores just in-frame clones and leaves some out. The sample includes some 140,000 clones, 70% to 85% of them seen just once. Enrolled during active infection, Seattle patients were then followed longitudinally. The germline V gene has CDR1 MNHEY and CDR2 SMNVEV (reference sequence). The V gene lost 5 bases and the J gene lost 1 base, with 18 bases spanning the gap. CDR3 length: 16 residues. The sequence derives from a man in his fifties or sixties with COVID-19, enrolled during active disease. The chain employs TRBV27 and TRBJ2-7, with a weak D call TRBD2 (5 bases). The source material was peripheral blood. This CDR3 is CASSPLRRTGSYEQYF. DNA of the CDR3: TGTGCCAGCAGTCCCCTTCGCCGGACGGGGTCCTACGAGCAGTACTTC.